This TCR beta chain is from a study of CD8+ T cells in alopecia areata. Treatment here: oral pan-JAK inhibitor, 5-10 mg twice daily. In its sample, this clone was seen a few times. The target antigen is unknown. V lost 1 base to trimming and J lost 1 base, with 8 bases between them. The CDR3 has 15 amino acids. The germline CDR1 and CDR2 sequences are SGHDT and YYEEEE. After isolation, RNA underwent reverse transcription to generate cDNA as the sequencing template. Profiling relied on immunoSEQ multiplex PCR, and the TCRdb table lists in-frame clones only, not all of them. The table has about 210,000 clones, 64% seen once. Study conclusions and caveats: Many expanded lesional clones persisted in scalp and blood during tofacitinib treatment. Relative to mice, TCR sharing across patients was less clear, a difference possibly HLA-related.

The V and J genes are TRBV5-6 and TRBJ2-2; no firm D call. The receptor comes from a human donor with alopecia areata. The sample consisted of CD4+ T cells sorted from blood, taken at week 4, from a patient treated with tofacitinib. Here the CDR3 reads CASSLLGLNTGELFF. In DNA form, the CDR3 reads TGTGCCAGCAGCTTGTTAGGGCTGAACACCGGGGAGCTGTTTTTT.